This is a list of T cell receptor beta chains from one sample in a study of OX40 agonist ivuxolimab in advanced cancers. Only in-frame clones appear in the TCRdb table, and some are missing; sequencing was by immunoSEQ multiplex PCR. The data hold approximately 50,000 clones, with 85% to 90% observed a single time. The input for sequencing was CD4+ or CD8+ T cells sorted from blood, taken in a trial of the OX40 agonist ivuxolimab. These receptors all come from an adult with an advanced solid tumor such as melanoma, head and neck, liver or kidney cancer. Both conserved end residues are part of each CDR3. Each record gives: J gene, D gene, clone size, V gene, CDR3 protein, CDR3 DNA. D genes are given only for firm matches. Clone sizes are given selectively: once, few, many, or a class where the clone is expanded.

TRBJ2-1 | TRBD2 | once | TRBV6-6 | CASSRDYSYNEQFF | TGTGCCAGCAGCCGGGACTACTCCTACAATGAGCAGTTCTTC
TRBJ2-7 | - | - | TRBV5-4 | CASSLQGYEQYF | TGTGCCAGCAGCTTACAGGGCTACGAGCAGTACTTC
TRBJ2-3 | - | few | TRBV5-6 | CASSLTGTDTQYF | TGTGCCAGCAGCTTGACGGGCACAGATACGCAGTATTTT
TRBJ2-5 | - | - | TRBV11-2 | CASSPKENGPRRTQYF | TGTGCCAGCAGTCCCAAAGAAAATGGACCTAGGAGGACCCAGTACTTC
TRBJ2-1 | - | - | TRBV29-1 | CSGRQALYNEQFF | TGCAGCGGGAGGCAGGCTCTCTACAATGAGCAGTTCTTC
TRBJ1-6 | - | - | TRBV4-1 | CASSPLGNSPLHF | TGCGCCAGCAGCCCCCTCGGGAATTCACCCCTCCACTTT
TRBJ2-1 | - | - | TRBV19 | CASKPLAESYNEQFF | TGTGCCAGTAAGCCCTTAGCGGAGTCCTACAATGAGCAGTTCTTC
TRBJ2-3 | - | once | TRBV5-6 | CASSFGREHDTQYF | TGTGCCAGCAGCTTCGGCAGGGAGCATGATACGCAGTATTTT
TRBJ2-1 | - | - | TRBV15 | CATSRDKGSGDVDDEQFF | TGTGCCACCAGCAGAGATAAGGGGTCAGGGGATGTAGATGATGAGCAGTTCTTC
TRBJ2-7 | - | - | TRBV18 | CASSPTAGGSYEQYF | TGTGCCAGCTCACCGACCGCAGGGGGGTCCTACGAGCAGTACTTC
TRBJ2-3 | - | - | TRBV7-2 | CASSLSRTTDTQYF | TGTGCCAGCAGCTTAAGTCGTACCACAGATACGCAGTATTTT
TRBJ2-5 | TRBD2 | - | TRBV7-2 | CASSLKERQLAGGIGTQYF | TGTGCCAGCAGCTTAAAGGAGCGACAACTAGCGGGAGGGATCGGGACCCAGTACTTC
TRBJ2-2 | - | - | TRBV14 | CASSRLRENTGELFF | TGTGCCAGCAGCCGTCTGCGGGAGAACACCGGGGAGCTGTTTTTT
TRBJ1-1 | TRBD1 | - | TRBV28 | CASRIDRGGGGAFF | TGTGCCAGCAGGATAGACAGGGGCGGAGGTGGAGCTTTCTTT
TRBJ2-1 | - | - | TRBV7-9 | CASSLSLENEQFF | TGTGCCAGCAGCTTATCTCTGGAGAATGAGCAGTTCTTC
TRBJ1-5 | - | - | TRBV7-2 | CASSSQWGNQPQHF | TGTGCCAGCAGCTCTCAATGGGGCAATCAGCCCCAGCATTTT
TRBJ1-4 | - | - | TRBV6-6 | CASTDSWRSEKLFF | TGTGCCAGCACCGACTCGTGGAGGTCGGAAAAACTGTTTTTT
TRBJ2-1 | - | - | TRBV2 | CASSNGIGDNEQFF | TGTGCCAGCTCAAACGGGATTGGAGACAATGAGCAGTTCTTC
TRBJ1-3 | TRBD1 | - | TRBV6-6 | CASSYERTGSNTIYF | TGTGCCAGCAGTTACGAGCGGACAGGGAGTAACACCATATATTTT
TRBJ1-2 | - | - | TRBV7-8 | CASSLAPREPYGYTF | TGTGCCAGCAGCTTAGCCCCCAGGGAGCCCTATGGTTACACCTTC
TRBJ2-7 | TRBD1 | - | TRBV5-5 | CASSPTTGAYEQYF | TGTGCCAGCAGCCCCACGACAGGGGCCTACGAGCAGTACTTC
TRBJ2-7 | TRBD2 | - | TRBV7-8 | CASSLAWGSSGRANEQYF | TGTGCCAGCAGCTTAGCGTGGGGAAGTAGCGGGAGGGCCAACGAGCAGTACTTC
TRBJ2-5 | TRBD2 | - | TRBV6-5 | CATTGTSGTQYF | TGTGCCACCACCGGGACTAGCGGGACCCAGTACTTC
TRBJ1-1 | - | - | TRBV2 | CASRPTDRSNTEAFF | TGTGCCAGCAGACCGACCGACAGGTCGAACACTGAAGCTTTCTTT
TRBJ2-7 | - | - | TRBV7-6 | CASSLGRRYEQYF | TGTGCCAGCAGCTTGGGACGGCGATACGAGCAGTACTTC
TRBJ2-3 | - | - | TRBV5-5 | CASSSGWISDTQYF | TGTGCCAGCAGCTCGGGCTGGATTTCAGATACGCAGTATTTT
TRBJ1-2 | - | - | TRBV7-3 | CASSFTEGSGYTF | TGTGCCAGCAGCTTCACCGAAGGGAGTGGCTACACCTTC
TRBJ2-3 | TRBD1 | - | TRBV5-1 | CASSLGDRNTDTQYF | TGCGCCAGCAGCTTGGGGGACAGGAACACAGATACGCAGTATTTT
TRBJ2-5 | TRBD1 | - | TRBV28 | CASKGQGRETQYF | TGTGCCAGCAAAGGACAGGGGAGGGAGACCCAGTACTTC
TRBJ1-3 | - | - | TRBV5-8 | CASSLGGNTIYF | TGTGCCAGCAGCTTGGGGGGAAACACCATATATTTT
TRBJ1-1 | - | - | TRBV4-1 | CASSHYQGKVNTEAFF | TGCGCCAGCAGCCACTACCAGGGGAAGGTGAACACTGAAGCTTTCTTT
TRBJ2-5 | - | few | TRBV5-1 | CASSRKAGNQETQYF | TGCGCCAGCAGCCGGAAGGCGGGAAACCAAGAGACCCAGTACTTC
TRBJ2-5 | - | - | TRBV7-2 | CASSSRGETQYF | TGTGCCAGCAGCTCCAGGGGAGAGACCCAGTACTTC
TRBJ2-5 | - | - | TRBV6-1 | CASRIGGQETQYF | TGTGCCAGCAGGATTGGGGGGCAGGAGACCCAGTACTTC
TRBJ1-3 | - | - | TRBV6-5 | CASMGIIGNTIYF | TGTGCCAGCATGGGGATAATCGGAAACACCATATATTTT
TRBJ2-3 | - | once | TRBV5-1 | CASSVGDPSTDTQYF | TGCGCCAGCAGCGTCGGGGACCCAAGCACAGATACGCAGTATTTT
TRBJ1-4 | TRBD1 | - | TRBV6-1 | CASSEESLPGQGSEKLFF | TGTGCCAGCAGTGAAGAATCCCTTCCCGGACAGGGCTCTGAAAAACTGTTTTTT
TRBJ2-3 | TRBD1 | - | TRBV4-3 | CASSHLRDSSSDTQYF | TGCGCCAGCAGCCATCTCCGGGACAGTAGTTCAGATACGCAGTATTTT